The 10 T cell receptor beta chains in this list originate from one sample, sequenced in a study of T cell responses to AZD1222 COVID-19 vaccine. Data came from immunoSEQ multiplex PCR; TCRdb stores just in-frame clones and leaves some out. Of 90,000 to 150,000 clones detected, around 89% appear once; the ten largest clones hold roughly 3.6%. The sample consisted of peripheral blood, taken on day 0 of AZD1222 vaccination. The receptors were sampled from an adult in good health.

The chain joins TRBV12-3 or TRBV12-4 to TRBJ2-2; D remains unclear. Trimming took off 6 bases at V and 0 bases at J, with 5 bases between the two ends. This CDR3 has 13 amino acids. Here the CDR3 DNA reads TGTGCCAGCAGCCTAGCGAACACCGGGGAGCTGTTTTTT. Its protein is CASSLANTGELFF.

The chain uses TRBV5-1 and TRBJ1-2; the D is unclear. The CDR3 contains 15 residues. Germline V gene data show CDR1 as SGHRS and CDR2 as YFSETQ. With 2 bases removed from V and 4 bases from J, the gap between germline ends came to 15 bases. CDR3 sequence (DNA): TGCGCCAGCAGCTTCCAACAATTGGGCGCCTATGGCTACACCTTC. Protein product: CASSFQQLGAYGYTF.

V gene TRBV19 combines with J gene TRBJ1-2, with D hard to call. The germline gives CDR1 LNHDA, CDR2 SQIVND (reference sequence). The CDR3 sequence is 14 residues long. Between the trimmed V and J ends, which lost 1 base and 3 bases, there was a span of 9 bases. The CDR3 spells CASSIARGDYGYTF. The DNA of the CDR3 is TGTGCCAGTAGTATAGCTCGGGGAGACTATGGCTACACCTTC.

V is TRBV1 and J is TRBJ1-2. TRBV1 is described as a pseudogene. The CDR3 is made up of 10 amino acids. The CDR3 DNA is TGCACCAGCAGAGATTGGGGCTACACCTTC. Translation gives CTSRDWGYTF.

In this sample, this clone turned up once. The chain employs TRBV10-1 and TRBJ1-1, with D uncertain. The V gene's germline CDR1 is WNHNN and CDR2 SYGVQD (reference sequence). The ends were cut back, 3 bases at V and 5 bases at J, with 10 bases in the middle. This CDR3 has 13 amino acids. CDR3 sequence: CASSDALGTEAFF. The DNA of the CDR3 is TGCGCCAGCAGTGACGCTTTGGGGACTGAAGCTTTCTTT.

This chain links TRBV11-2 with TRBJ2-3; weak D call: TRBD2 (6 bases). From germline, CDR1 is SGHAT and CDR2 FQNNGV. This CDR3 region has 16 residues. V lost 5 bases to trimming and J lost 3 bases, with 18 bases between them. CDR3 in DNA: TGTGCCAGCAGCCTACTAGCCTGGGGTGGGACAGATACGCAGTATTTT. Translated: CASSLLAWGGTDTQYF. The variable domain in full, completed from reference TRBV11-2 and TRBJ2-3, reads EAGVAQSPRYKIIEKRQSVAFWCNPISGHATLYWYQQILGQGPKLLIQFQNNGVVDDSQLPKDRFSAERLKGVDSTLKIQPAKLEDSAVYLCASSLLAWGGTDTQYFGPGTRLTVL.

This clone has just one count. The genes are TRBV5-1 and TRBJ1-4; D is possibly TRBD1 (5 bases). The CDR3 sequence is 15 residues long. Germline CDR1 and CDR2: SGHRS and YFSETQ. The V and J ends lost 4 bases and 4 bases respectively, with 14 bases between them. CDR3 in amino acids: CASSPQGSLNEKLFF. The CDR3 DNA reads TGCGCCAGCAGCCCCCAGGGTTCTCTTAATGAAAAACTGTTTTTT.

This chain's CDR3 is CASSRPTIGNEQFF. Here the CDR3 DNA reads TGTGCCAGCAGTCGGCCCACCATCGGGAATGAGCAGTTCTTC. J is TRBJ2-1 and V is TRBV27, with D unresolved. Trimming took 5 bases from V and 7 from J, leaving 15 bases between them. The CDR3 is 14 residues long. Looked up from germline, CDR1 is MNHEY and CDR2 is SMNVEV (reference sequence).

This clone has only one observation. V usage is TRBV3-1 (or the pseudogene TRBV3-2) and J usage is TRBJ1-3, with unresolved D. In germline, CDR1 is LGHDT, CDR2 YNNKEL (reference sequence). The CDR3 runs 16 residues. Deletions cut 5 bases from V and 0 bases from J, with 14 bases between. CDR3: CASSASPGISGNTIYF. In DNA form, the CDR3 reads TGTGCCAGCAGCGCAAGTCCGGGAATCTCTGGAAACACCATATATTTT.

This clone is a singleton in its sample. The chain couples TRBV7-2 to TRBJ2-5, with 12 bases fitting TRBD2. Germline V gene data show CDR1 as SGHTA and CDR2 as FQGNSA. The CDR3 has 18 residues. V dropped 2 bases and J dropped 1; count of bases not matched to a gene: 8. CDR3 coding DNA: TGTGCCAGCAGCTTAACACTAGCGGGGGGTACAACCCAAGAGACCCAGTACTTC. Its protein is CASSLTLAGGTTQETQYF.